This T cell receptor beta chain was recovered during a study of T cell responses to AZD1222 COVID-19 vaccine. General study points: Regions 160-218 and 743-854 dominated among vaccine-associated CD4 TCRs spanning spike.

TCRdb keeps only in-frame clones here, not all; method: immunoSEQ multiplex PCR. The repertoire holds 150,000 to 200,000 clones, with 70% to 90% as singletons. This CDR3 is 14 amino acids long. V lost 0 bases to trimming and J lost 6 bases, with 11 bases between them. The germline V gene has CDR1 MNHNY and CDR2 SVGAGI (reference sequence). About this clone: Its matching antigen is unknown.

The sequence was obtained from an adult in good health. This material consisted of peripheral blood, taken on day 0 of AZD1222 vaccination. This chain links TRBV6-6 with TRBJ1-2; D is unresolved. CDR3 region: CASSYSMAKDGYTF. The CDR3 bases are TGTGCCAGCAGTTACTCGATGGCGAAGGATGGCTACACCTTC.